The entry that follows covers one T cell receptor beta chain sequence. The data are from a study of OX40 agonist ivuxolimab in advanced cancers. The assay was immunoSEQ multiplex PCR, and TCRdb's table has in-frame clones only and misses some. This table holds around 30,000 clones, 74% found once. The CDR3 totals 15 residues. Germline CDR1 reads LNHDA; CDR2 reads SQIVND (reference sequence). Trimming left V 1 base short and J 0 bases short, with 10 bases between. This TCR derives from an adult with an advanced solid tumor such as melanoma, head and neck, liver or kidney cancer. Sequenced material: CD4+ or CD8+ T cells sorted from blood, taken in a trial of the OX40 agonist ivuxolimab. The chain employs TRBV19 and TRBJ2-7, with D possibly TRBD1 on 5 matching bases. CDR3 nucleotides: TGTGCCAGTAGTATAGCCGACAGCCCCTCCTACGAGCAGTACTTC. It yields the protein CASSIADSPSYEQYF.